These 31 T cell receptor beta chains were all obtained from the same sample, sequenced in a study of long-term antiretroviral therapy in people with HIV (dated by TCRdb to the early 2020s). The immunoSEQ hsTCRB v3.0 assay was used at survey level resolution to sequence the TRB variable region. TCRdb provides this immuneACCESS table in a form limited to in-frame rearrangements. Some clones are lacking; in checked studies, under half of them reflect an unresolved V gene, and why the rest are absent is not known. Here the sample has 25,000 to 30,000 clones; 93% occur a single time. 10% of the sample rests with the top ten. The source was unsorted PBMCs, collected 6.2 years after starting antiretroviral therapy. Source of these receptors: a man aged 35 to 55 with HIV.

The chain uses TRBV19 and TRBJ2-3, with TRBD2 matching over 7 bases. The ends lost 9 bases at V and 2 bases at J; junction bases unmatched: 11. This CDR3 is built from 15 residues. Germline V gene data show CDR1 as LNHDA and CDR2 as SQIVND (reference sequence). CDR3 residues: CASAGASGHTDTQYF. In nucleotides, the CDR3 is TGTGCCAGCGCTGGAGCTAGCGGACACACAGATACGCAGTATTTT.

The gene calls are TRBV9 and TRBJ2-7; 11 bases are shared with TRBD1. Germline values: CDR1 SGDLS, CDR2 YYNGEE. CDR3 size: 15 residues. V dropped 0 bases and J dropped 5; count of bases not matched to a gene: 4. CDR3 amino acids: CASSVEGQGAHEQYF. DNA of the CDR3: TGTGCCAGCAGCGTAGAAGGACAGGGGGCGCACGAGCAGTACTTC.

This sequence joins TRBV5-4 and TRBJ2-5; D unclear. Between the trimmed V and J ends, which lost 0 bases and 5 bases, there was a span of 14 bases. From germline, CDR1 is SGHNT and CDR2 YYREEE (reference sequence). The CDR3 spans 15 residues. CDR3 bases: TGTGCCAGCAGCTTGGCTCCCGGGTCCGGGGAGACCCAGTACTTC. Translated: CASSLAPGSGETQYF.

This clone was found once. The V and J genes are TRBV4-3 and TRBJ1-3; possible D gene TRBD1, 5 bases. Germline-derived CDR1 and CDR2 are LGHNA and YSLEER. The CDR3 runs to 15 residues. V lost 0 bases and J lost 0, with 6 bases in between. The CDR3 DNA follows: TGCGCCAGCAGCCAAGACGGGGGCTCTGGAAACACCATATATTTT. Translation: CASSQDGGSGNTIYF.

This chain links TRBV5-1 with TRBJ2-1, with TRBD2 matching 7 bases. Germline V gene data show CDR1 as SGHRS and CDR2 as YFSETQ. There are 14 residues in the CDR3. Trimming removed 4 bases from V and 0 bases from J; junction bases left unmatched: 1. Here the CDR3 reads CASSSGNSYNEQFF. For the CDR3, the DNA is TGCGCCAGCAGCAGCGGGAACTCCTACAATGAGCAGTTCTTC.

The V and J genes are TRBV7-2 and TRBJ2-1; D unclear. Germline CDR1 is SGHTA and CDR2 is FQGNSA. Trimming removed 2 bases at V and 9 bases at J, with 8 bases between. The CDR3 covers 12 residues. The CDR3 spells CASSLTLPEQFF. The CDR3 DNA reads as TGTGCCAGCAGCTTAACGCTACCTGAGCAGTTCTTC.

As for this clone: A junction boundary mismatches the germline segment, possibly from a read error. The genes are TRBV28 and TRBJ2-7; D is undetermined. The CDR3 runs to 11 residues. Per the germline V gene, CDR1 is MDHEN and CDR2 is SYDVKM. The CDR3 nucleotides read TGTGCCAGCAGTTTGGGGTCACAGCAGGTATTC. This translates into CASSLGSQQVF.

The chain links TRBV7-2 to TRBJ2-1; a weak D match, TRBD2 (6 bases). The germline V and J ends were trimmed by 6 bases and 7 bases, with 13 bases remaining between them. Looked up from germline, CDR1 is SGHTA and CDR2 is FQGNSA. This CDR3 has 13 residues. The CDR3 DNA sequence: TGTGCCAGCAGGGGGGGTGGTTCGAATGAGCAGTTCTTC. As protein: CASRGGGSNEQFF. The variable domain in full, completed from reference TRBV7-2 and TRBJ2-1, reads GAGVSQSPSNKVTEKGKDVELRCDPISGHTALYWYRQSLGQGLEFLIYFQGNSAPDKSGLPSDRFSAERTGGSVSTLTIQRTQQEDSAVYLCASRGGGSNEQFFGPGTRLTVL.

This chain joins TRBV6-6 and TRBJ1-2; D remains unclear. The V and J ends lost 1 base and 6 bases respectively, with 9 bases between them. This CDR3 spans 13 amino acids. Germline CDR1 is MNHNY and CDR2 is SVGAGI (reference sequence). The CDR3 DNA sequence: TGTGCCAGCAGTTACTTGTCGGGGAATGGCTACACCTTC. It yields the protein CASSYLSGNGYTF.

The CDR3 sequence: CASSGWSRQGARVGQPQHF. CDR3 bases: TGTGCCAGCAGTGGGTGGAGTCGGCAGGGGGCAAGGGTAGGTCAGCCCCAGCATTTT. The chain has TRBV6-1 and TRBJ1-5; 8 bases map to TRBD1. Germline V gene sequence: CDR1 MNHNS, CDR2 SASEGT. V lost 4 bases and J lost 6; bases outside the gene matches: 20. The CDR3 contains 19 residues.

The chain uses TRBV6-4 and TRBJ2-1, with D possibly being TRBD1 (5 bases). From germline, CDR1 is MRHNA and CDR2 SNTAGT. The CDR3 is made up of 12 amino acids. Trimming took 3 bases from V and 9 from J, leaving 9 bases between them. The CDR3 coding sequence is TGTGCCAGCAGTGATAGGGGCATTGAGCAGTTCTTC. Translating it yields CASSDRGIEQFF.

The chain has TRBV18 and TRBJ1-2; tentative D call: TRBD1 (5 bases). From germline, CDR1 is KGHSH and CDR2 LQKENI. The germline V and J ends were trimmed by 4 bases and 8 bases, with 17 bases remaining between them. This CDR3 is built from 14 residues. Here the CDR3 reads CASSQTGTLQGYTF. The CDR3 bases are TGTGCCAGCTCACAAACCGGGACTCTGCAGGGCTACACCTTC.

V and J are TRBV2 and TRBJ2-5, with D perhaps TRBD1 or TRBD2 (6 bases each). In germline, CDR1 is SNHLY, CDR2 FYNNEI. Trimming took 7 bases from V and 1 from J, leaving 10 bases between them. This CDR3 is 13 amino acids long. The CDR3 is CASKGGLQETQYF. CDR3 in DNA: TGTGCCAGCAAAGGGGGGCTCCAAGAGACCCAGTACTTC.

The chain links TRBV19 to TRBJ1-5; 9 bases fit TRBD1. Germline assignment: CDR1 LNHDA and CDR2 SQIVND (reference sequence). The CDR3 loop spans 15 amino acids. The V segment lost 3 bases and the J segment 4 bases; nucleotides outside the gene matches: 4. In nucleotides, the CDR3 is TGTGCCAGTAGTATGTGGGGGACAGGGAATCAGCCCCAGCATTTT. Translated, it gives CASSMWGTGNQPQHF.

J is TRBJ2-7 and V is TRBV19; 12 nucleotides align to TRBD2. Germline assignment: CDR1 LNHDA and CDR2 SQIVND (reference sequence). The CDR3 spans 15 residues. V lost 3 bases and J lost 4; bases outside the gene matches: 4. DNA of the CDR3: TGTGCCAGTAGTATTCTAGCGGGGGGGATTTACGAGCAGTACTTC. Translation: CASSILAGGIYEQYF. The variable domain in full, completed from reference TRBV19 and TRBJ2-7, reads DGGITQSPKYLFRKEGQNVTLSCEQNLNHDAMYWYRQDPGQGLRLIYYSQIVNDFQKGDIAEGYSVSREKKESFPLTVTSAQKNPTAFYLCASSILAGGIYEQYFGPGTRLTVT.

The chain is built from TRBV13 and TRBJ1-4; D remains ambiguous. Germline CDR1 reads PRHDT; CDR2 reads FYEKMQ (reference sequence). The CDR3 contains 14 residues. V lost 0 bases and J lost 8, with 10 bases in between. In DNA form, the CDR3 reads TGTGCCAGCAGCTTAGGAGGCGACGAAGAAAAACTGTTTTTT. It specifies CASSLGGDEEKLFF.

This chain connects TRBV7-2 to TRBJ2-1; maybe TRBD2 (6 bases). Germline CDR1 reads SGHTA; CDR2 reads FQGNSA. This CDR3 has 18 residues. Trimming left V 2 bases short and J 4 bases short, with 21 bases between. The CDR3 sequence is CASSLPSRSGRIYNEQFF. The CDR3 nucleotides read TGTGCCAGCAGCTTACCCTCGCGCAGCGGGCGCATTTACAATGAGCAGTTCTTC. Full variable domain (outside the CDR3, taken from reference TRBV7-2 and TRBJ2-1): GAGVSQSPSNKVTEKGKDVELRCDPISGHTALYWYRQSLGQGLEFLIYFQGNSAPDKSGLPSDRFSAERTGGSVSTLTIQRTQQEDSAVYLCASSLPSRSGRIYNEQFFGPGTRLTVL.

J is TRBJ2-5 and V is TRBV27; 10 bases fit TRBD2. Trimming cost V 6 bases and J 4 bases; bases outside gene matches: 2. CDR1 MNHEY and CDR2 SMNVEV come from the germline V gene (reference sequence). The CDR3 is made up of 13 amino acids. This CDR3 reads CASRLAGSETQYF. DNA of the CDR3: TGTGCCAGCAGACTAGCGGGATCAGAGACCCAGTACTTC.

CDR3 amino acids: CASSSSGASQRETQYF. CDR3 sequence (DNA): TGTGCCAGTAGCTCCTCGGGGGCCTCCCAACGGGAGACCCAGTACTTC. The chain carries TRBV19 and TRBJ2-5; D might be TRBD1 or TRBD2, each matching 6 bases. Trimming stripped 6 bases from V and 5 bases from J, with 22 bases between. The CDR3 loop spans 16 amino acids. Germline values: CDR1 LNHDA, CDR2 SQIVND (reference sequence). Combining the CDR3 with reference TRBV19 and TRBJ2-5 gives the whole variable domain DGGITQSPKYLFRKEGQNVTLSCEQNLNHDAMYWYRQDPGQGLRLIYYSQIVNDFQKGDIAEGYSVSREKKESFPLTVTSAQKNPTAFYLCASSSSGASQRETQYFGPGTRLLVL.

The chain combines TRBV6-5 with TRBJ2-7; D call uncertain. The V end was cut by 0 bases, the J end by 3 bases, with 9 bases between. Per germline, CDR1 MNHEY and CDR2 SVGAGI. CDR3 length equals 14 residues. The CDR3 DNA reads as TGTGCCAGCAGTTACTCATCCGGATTCTACGAGCAGTACTTC. Translating gives CASSYSSGFYEQYF.

The CDR3: CAWSTGITDTQYF. The CDR3 region has the DNA TGTGCCTGGAGTACTGGGATCACAGATACGCAGTATTTT. The chain employs TRBV30 and TRBJ2-3; D not certain. This CDR3 has 13 residues. The V end was cut by 2 bases, the J end by 2 bases, with 8 bases between. Germline CDR1 is GTSNPN and CDR2 is SVGIG (reference sequence).

The chain combines TRBV5-1 with TRBJ2-3; D is ambiguous. CDR1 is SGHRS, CDR2 YFSETQ, per germline. The CDR3 totals 14 residues. The V and J ends lost 6 bases and 0 bases respectively, with 11 bases between them. For the CDR3, the DNA is TGCGCCAGCACCAGAATAACTAGCACAGATACGCAGTATTTT. Its translation: CASTRITSTDTQYF.

V gene TRBV11-3 combines with J gene TRBJ2-5; D is uncertain. V was cut by 1 base and J by 3 bases, with 9 bases left in between. Per germline, CDR1 SGHNT and CDR2 YENEEA. CDR3 length equals 14 residues. This CDR3 is CASSLVGSKETQYF. The CDR3 DNA is TGTGCCAGCAGCTTAGTTGGATCCAAAGAGACCCAGTACTTC.

The chain uses TRBV10-2 and TRBJ2-1; weak D call: TRBD2 (6 bases). Trimming stripped 6 bases from V and 5 bases from J, with 11 bases between. The CDR3 is 13 amino acids. Per the germline V gene, CDR1 is WSHSY and CDR2 is SAAADI. The CDR3 region has the DNA TGCGCCAGCAGCGGGGACTTAAACAATGAGCAGTTCTTC. Amino acids: CASSGDLNNEQFF.

The table lists this clone with a few counts. The gene calls are TRBV27 and TRBJ2-7, with TRBD1 matching 7 bases. This CDR3 is 14 amino acids long. Trimming removed 5 bases from V and 4 bases from J; junction bases left unmatched: 8. Germline values: CDR1 MNHEY, CDR2 SMNVEV (reference sequence). The CDR3 DNA reads TGTGCCAGCAGTCCACAGGGGTTGAGTTACGAGCAGTACTTC. Its protein is CASSPQGLSYEQYF.

The chain couples TRBV28 to TRBJ1-1; D is ambiguous. Germline CDR1 MDHEN, CDR2 SYDVKM. The CDR3 runs to 11 residues. Trimming removed 8 bases from V and 10 bases from J, with 14 bases in between. CDR3 DNA: TGTGCCAGCTTTTCATTCGACGTAGCTTTCTTT. Its protein is CASFSFDVAFF.

V is TRBV9 and J is TRBJ1-1, with a possible D match to TRBD1 (5 bases). The V and J ends lost 4 bases and 0 bases respectively, with 28 bases between them. The CDR3 length is 20 residues. CDR1 and CDR2 (germline): SGDLS, YYNGEE. Here the CDR3 reads CASSFRGVRKLKEVNTEAFF. DNA for the CDR3: TGTGCCAGCAGCTTCCGAGGGGTACGGAAGCTGAAGGAGGTGAACACTGAAGCTTTCTTT.

This sequence joins TRBV7-2 and TRBJ2-3; 11 positions agree with TRBD2. Per germline, CDR1 SGHTA and CDR2 FQGNSA. The CDR3 is 16 amino acids. J was trimmed by 3 bases and V by 1 base; bases with no gene match: 3. The CDR3 here is CASSLGLAGGTDTQYF. The DNA for the CDR3 is TGTGCCAGCAGCTTAGGGCTAGCGGGGGGAACAGATACGCAGTATTTT.

The chain recombines TRBV27 with TRBJ1-2; the D is unclear. CDR3 length equals 13 residues. Germline CDR1 MNHEY, CDR2 SMNVEV (reference sequence). V was trimmed by 2 bases and J by 7 bases, leaving 11 bases between them. The CDR3 sequence is CASSLQPWGGYTF. The DNA of the CDR3 is TGTGCCAGCAGTTTACAGCCCTGGGGTGGCTACACCTTC.

The V gene is TRBV9, the J gene TRBJ1-1; 9 bases are a match to TRBD1. The CDR3 runs 14 residues. V dropped 6 bases and J dropped 5; count of bases not matched to a gene: 8. CDR1 SGDLS and CDR2 YYNGEE come from the germline V gene. CDR3: CASTTGQGFTEAFF. The DNA of the CDR3 is TGTGCCAGCACGACGGGACAGGGTTTTACTGAAGCTTTCTTT.

This clone was found once. This chain joins TRBV28 and TRBJ1-2; D gene uncertain. Germline values: CDR1 MDHEN, CDR2 SYDVKM. V was pared by 3 bases and J by 4 bases, with 12 bases between. There are 14 residues in the CDR3. The CDR3 here is CASSLSRVTYGYTF. CDR3 sequence (DNA): TGTGCCAGCAGTTTGTCTCGGGTTACCTATGGCTACACCTTC.